This TCR beta chain is drawn from a study of T cell responses to AZD1222 COVID-19 vaccine. Sequenced by immunoSEQ multiplex PCR; TCRdb stores in-frame clones only, minus some. The data hold under 130,000 clones, with about 93% observed a single time. Study-level results: Regions 160-218 and 743-854 held dominance among vaccine-associated CD4 TCRs, which spanned spike. Baseline testing showed seropositivity in only six AZD1222 recipients. Donors in the cohort were predominantly white British and more often female, and clonal diversity was possibly underestimated.

Trimming removed 2 bases from V and 2 bases from J, with 12 bases in between. Germline lookup yields CDR1 MNHNS and CDR2 SASEGT. The CDR3 runs 15 residues. As to this clone: Antigen: not known.

The chain combines TRBV6-1 with TRBJ1-1, with D tentatively TRBD1 (6 bases). The sequence was collected from an adult in good health. Sequencing used peripheral blood, obtained on day 0 of AZD1222 vaccination. The CDR3 DNA reads TGTGCCAGCAGTGAATTACGGGGGGCCAACACTGAAGCTTTCTTT. It is translated as CASSELRGANTEAFF.